This is a list of T cell receptor beta chains from one sample in a study of T cells in Graves' hyperthyroidism and ophthalmopathy. TCRdb recomputed calls from the multiplex PCR reads with MiXCR, one row per CDR3 protein. The table has about 710,000 distinct CDR3 sequences, roughly 15% seen once. The sample was blood. The receptors originated from a man aged 18-30 years with Graves' hyperthyroidism. Both conserved end residues are trimmed from each CDR3.

V	CDR3
TRBV7-8	ASSLETGRGEPQH
TRBV4-1	ASSQGGQGNNEQY
TRBV2	ASSVASGSHEQY
TRBV7-3	ASSLTPNSGANVLT
TRBV28	ASSPPGQENNYGYT
TRBV12-3/TRBV12-4	ASAQGYQPQH
TRBV28	ASSSAGKDTQY
TRBV20-1	SASGGGETQY
TRBV4-3	ASSQEQRWDYEQY
TRBV30	AWSLLAGLSYNEQF
TRBV14	ASSPYRSSSYEQY
TRBV7-6	ASSSSWTSRYGELF
TRBV6-1	ASTQTGALTEAGELF
TRBV6-1	ASTPSSGRGETQY
TRBV6-1	ASSASGLNQPQH
TRBV9	ASSPQGEFGQF
TRBV24-1	ATSDFPEGYGYT
TRBV27	ATRGLQAYNEQF
TRBV12-3/TRBV12-4	ASSLGLAGGWETQY
TRBV20-1	SARDPWVETQY
TRBV7-9	ASSFAGGRSYEQY
TRBV6-6	ASSYSLGLPGLYGYT
TRBV7-2	ASSLYNGNTIY
TRBV12-5	ASGRTQGYGQNQPQH
TRBV3-1	ASSAPGLADEQF
TRBV18	ASSPGMLAGADTQY
TRBV3-1	ASSQDASGRPQY
TRBV14	ASSRSRKAHGYT
TRBV30	AWSQWAGETQY
TRBV6-1	ASSLTGASGEQY
TRBV7-8	ASSLGRTTNTGELF
TRBV11-3	ASSLDPGNTGELF
TRBV20-1	SARDYLGGVLEQF
TRBV27	ASRLHDNYGYT
TRBV9	ASSAWGSRNTEAF
TRBV5-1	ASTLGPRGGEKPF
TRBV20-1	SASGGRVDQETQY
TRBV6-1	ASSEVGSGSPETQY
TRBV6-2/TRBV6-3	ASSYGIRTLNYEQY
TRBV30	AYGQGEQGGELF
TRBV19	ASSPVAGVFTYEQY
TRBV7-2	ASSPRTGTETQY
TRBV5-1	ASSLAAGNSYEQY
TRBV7-2	ASSPRGGKGNTEAF
TRBV13	ATCGRMNTEAF
TRBV12-3/TRBV12-4	ASSEAGSLSYEQY
TRBV19	ASKVFDGYT
TRBV6-2/TRBV6-3	ASKRQELAKNIQY
TRBV7-8	ASSRDREGEQY
TRBV7-2	ASSSDLEDTQY
TRBV28	ASSQGGAGNTIY
TRBV27	ASSLKKEAGVNTEAF
TRBV20-1	SARLADQYEQY
TRBV6-1	ASSSGQVGAF
TRBV28	ASSPGNKNTEAF
TRBV6-2/TRBV6-3	ASSTRLAGLYNEQF
TRBV27	ASSLGFSNTGELF
TRBV6-1	ASTDRGRRGYT
TRBV28	ASSLGRNKGSPLH